This TCR beta chain is from a study of T cell clones after liver transplantation. Turning to the study itself: Immunosuppression withdrawal was tried within 2 years after liver transplantation in this trial. TCRbeta sequencing after a pre-transplant mixed lymphocyte reaction identified graft-donor-reactive clones, later tracked in post-transplant blood.

Sequenced by immunoSEQ multiplex PCR; TCRdb stores in-frame clones only, minus some. The table has tens of thousands of clones, nearly 85% seen once. The CDR3 covers 16 residues. V lost 1 base, J lost 8 bases, and 3 bases stayed unmatched. The germline V gene encodes CDR1 SGHTA and CDR2 FQGNSA. The chain joins TRBV7-2 to TRBJ2-1; 15 nucleotides match TRBD2. This material consisted of CD4+ T cells from blood, taken 45 to 46 months after liver transplant. This sequence was found in a human patient who received a liver transplant. Certain T cells may be donor cells from the graft. The CDR3 is CASSLGTSGRAYEQFF. DNA for the CDR3: TGTGCCAGCAGCTTAGGGACTAGCGGGAGGGCTTATGAGCAGTTCTTC.